This entry describes one TCR beta chain. As yet, its antigen is unknown. Donors likely had unrecorded immune exposures despite being nominally healthy when sampled. The data derive from a study of cytomegalovirus exposure and HLA in healthy donors. This CDR3 has 13 amino acids. Trimming cost V 0 bases and J 5 bases, with 7 bases left between them. From germline, CDR1 is SGHAT and CDR2 FQNNGV. PCR was performed using 60 Vbeta and 13 Jbeta primers. Some clones are missing from TCRdb's copy, which holds only in-frame ones; the method was immunoSEQ multiplex PCR. This table holds under 200,000 clones, 65% to 80% found once. Findings and limits, study-wide: Approximately 17,000 TCR beta sequences were associated with HLA alleles at 0.05 false discovery rate in a later analysis. Later analysis identified a missense DCLRE1C variant that was linked to TCR beta V- and J-gene trimming.

This chain joins TRBV11-2 and TRBJ1-1; D is possibly TRBD1 (5 bases). Material for sequencing was PBMCs. The sequence came from a woman between 50 and 59 years old in good health and CMV-seropositive. CDR3 bases: TGTGCCAGCAGCTTAGAGGCAGGGACTGAAGCTTTCTTT. Residues: CASSLEAGTEAFF.